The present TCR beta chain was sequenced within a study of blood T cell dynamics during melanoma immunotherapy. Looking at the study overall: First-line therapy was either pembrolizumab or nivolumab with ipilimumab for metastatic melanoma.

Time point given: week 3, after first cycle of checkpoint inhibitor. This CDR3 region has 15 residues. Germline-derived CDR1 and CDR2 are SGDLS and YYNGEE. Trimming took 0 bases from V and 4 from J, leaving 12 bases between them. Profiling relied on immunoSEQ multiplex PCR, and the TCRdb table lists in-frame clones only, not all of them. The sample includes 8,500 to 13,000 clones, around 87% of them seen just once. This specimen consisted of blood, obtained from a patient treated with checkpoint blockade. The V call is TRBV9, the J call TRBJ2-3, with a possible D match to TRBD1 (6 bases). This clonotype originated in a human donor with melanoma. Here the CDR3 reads CASSVDRDGADTQYF. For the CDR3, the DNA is TGTGCCAGCAGCGTAGACAGGGACGGCGCAGATACGCAGTATTTT.